The 21 T cell receptor beta chains in this list originate from one sample, sequenced in a study of blood T cell repertoires in COVID-19. TCRdb's table, derived via immunoSEQ multiplex PCR, lists solely in-frame clones and lacks some. The sample holds about 200,000 clones; approximately 86% are singletons and the top ten take roughly 4%. The material sequenced was PBMCs or T cells enriched from blood (not recorded which). These receptors all come from a young woman who had been exposed to COVID-19.

The gene calls are TRBV5-1 and TRBJ1-6; 7 bases are a match to TRBD1. CDR1 and CDR2 (germline): SGHRS, YFSETQ. The CDR3 runs to 16 residues. J gave up 0 bases and V 4 bases, and 4 bases lay outside the gene matches. The CDR3 loop reads CASSGSGGSYNSPLHF. CDR3 coding DNA: TGCGCCAGCAGCGGTTCAGGGGGCTCCTATAATTCACCCCTCCACTTT.

The chain couples TRBV6-2 or TRBV6-3 to TRBJ1-5, with 7 nucleotides matching TRBD1. The CDR3 loop spans 16 amino acids. Germline CDR1 MNHEY, CDR2 SVGEGT. V shed 5 bases, J shed 4 bases, and the junction held 11 bases outside the gene matches. DNA of the CDR3: TGTGCCAGCAGTCGCAGACAGGGAACGGAGAATCAGCCCCAGCATTTT. Translated, it gives CASSRRQGTENQPQHF.

The chain links TRBV7-9 to TRBJ1-2; possibly TRBD1 for D (6 bases). Germline CDR1 SEHNR, CDR2 FQNEAQ (reference sequence). This CDR3 contains 16 residues. V was shortened by 4 bases and J by 2 bases, with 17 bases between the two germline ends. The CDR3 DNA reads TGTGCCAGCAGCTCTTATCACAGGGAAGTGAACTATGGCTACACCTTC. Translation gives CASSSYHREVNYGYTF.

The rearrangement joins TRBV27 to TRBJ2-3; a weak D match, TRBD2 (7 bases). In germline, CDR1 is MNHEY, CDR2 SMNVEV (reference sequence). The CDR3 has 16 residues. V lost 5 bases to trimming and J lost 2 bases, with 17 bases between them. CDR3 sequence: CASSPQGRGNTDTQYF. As DNA, the CDR3 is TGTGCCAGCAGTCCCCAGGGGCGGGGGAACACAGATACGCAGTATTTT.

V and J are TRBV7-3 and TRBJ2-7; D may be TRBD2 (5 bases). The CDR3 spans 13 residues. From germline, CDR1 is SGHTA and CDR2 FQGTGA. V shed 5 bases and J shed 4 bases, with 12 bases lying between them. The CDR3 protein is CASSPGPGYEQYF. DNA for the CDR3: TGTGCCAGCAGCCCAGGACCGGGATACGAGCAGTACTTC.

The chain employs TRBV2 and TRBJ2-1; TRBD2 matches at 9 bases. This CDR3 has 15 amino acids. CDR1 is SNHLY and CDR2 is FYNNEI in the germline V gene. J gave up 8 bases and V 2 bases, and 7 bases lay outside the gene matches. This CDR3 reads CASSERSGGLHEQFF. The DNA for the CDR3 is TGTGCCAGCAGTGAACGTAGCGGGGGCTTACATGAGCAGTTCTTC.

This chain links TRBV2 with TRBJ1-3, with TRBD1 matching 9 bases. This CDR3 spans 17 amino acids. The V and J ends lost 6 bases and 0 bases, in that order; junction bases with no gene match: 9. CDR1 SNHLY and CDR2 FYNNEI come from the germline V gene. CDR3 coding DNA: TGTGCCAGCAGCACCCAGGGACAGGGTCCCTCTGGAAACACCATATATTTT. Amino acids: CASSTQGQGPSGNTIYF.

This chain links TRBV27 with TRBJ2-7, with TRBD2 as a possible D gene (7 bases). This CDR3 is 18 amino acids long. The germline CDR1 and CDR2 sequences are MNHEY and SMNVEV (reference sequence). The ends were cut back, 6 bases at V and 0 bases at J, with 24 bases in the middle. The CDR3 reads CASSQTLPRGGGSYEQYF. The CDR3 bases are TGTGCCAGCAGCCAAACCCTCCCCAGGGGAGGGGGCTCCTACGAGCAGTACTTC.

The V call is TRBV10-1, the J call TRBJ2-1, with 11 bases fitting TRBD2. The J segment lost 0 bases and the V segment lost 0 bases, leaving 4 bases of the junction unmatched. The CDR3 totals 18 residues. The germline gives CDR1 WNHNN, CDR2 SYGVQD (reference sequence). This CDR3 reads CASSESTSGVFSYNEQFF. For the CDR3, the DNA is TGCGCCAGCAGTGAGTCGACTAGCGGGGTGTTCTCCTACAATGAGCAGTTCTTC.

As DNA, the CDR3 is TGTGCCAGCAGCGCATGGGCCGCGGGGGGCAGCACCTACAATGAGCAGTTCTTC. It specifies CASSAWAAGGSTYNEQFF. The chain links TRBV11-2 to TRBJ2-1, with TRBD2 matching 8 bases. Trimming took 5 bases from V and 2 from J; bases not matched to a gene: 14. This CDR3 has 18 residues. Germline V gene sequence: CDR1 SGHAT, CDR2 FQNNGV.

V is TRBV5-1 and J is TRBJ2-3; perhaps TRBD1 as D (6 bases). The CDR3 loop spans 14 amino acids. The V gene lost 5 bases and the J gene lost 2 bases, with 12 bases spanning the gap. CDR1 and CDR2 (germline): SGHRS, YFSETQ. The CDR3 DNA sequence: TGCGCCAGCAGTTGGGGGCTCAACACAGATACGCAGTATTTT. Translated: CASSWGLNTDTQYF.

This chain links TRBV29-1 with TRBJ2-1; 8 nucleotides align to TRBD2. The CDR3 is 12 amino acids. CDR1 SQVTM and CDR2 ANQGSEA come from the germline V gene. V shed 8 bases and J 9 bases; nucleotides not matched to a gene: 9. CDR3 sequence: CSSFRGGREQFF. The CDR3 nucleotides read TGCAGCTCCTTCCGGGGGGGCCGTGAGCAGTTCTTC.

The rearrangement joins TRBV5-1 to TRBJ2-2, with 8 nucleotides matching TRBD2. The CDR3 sequence is 17 residues long. The germline V gene has CDR1 SGHRS and CDR2 YFSETQ. Trimming removed 6 bases from V and 5 bases from J; junction bases left unmatched: 15. This chain's CDR3 is CASNPSGTSGRTGELFF. CDR3 coding DNA: TGCGCCAGCAACCCCTCCGGGACTAGTGGGAGGACCGGGGAGCTGTTTTTT. The whole variable domain, filled in from reference TRBV5-1 and TRBJ2-2, reads KAGVTQTPRYLIKTRGQQVTLSCSPISGHRSVSWYQQTPGQGLQFLFEYFSETQRNKGNFPGRFSGRQFSNSRSEMNVSTLELGDSALYLCASNPSGTSGRTGELFFGEGSRLTVL.

The gene calls are TRBV3-1 (or the pseudogene TRBV3-2) and TRBJ2-3, with D tentatively TRBD2 (5 bases). Trimming took off 2 bases at V and 0 bases at J, with 6 bases between the two ends. Germline assignment: CDR1 LGHDT and CDR2 YNNKEL (reference sequence). CDR3 length: 14 amino acids. CDR3 coding DNA: TGTGCCAGCAGCCAACCGGGGAGCACAGATACGCAGTATTTT. Amino acid sequence: CASSQPGSTDTQYF.

The chain is built from TRBV30 and TRBJ2-3; 10 positions match TRBD2. Looked up from germline, CDR1 is GTSNPN and CDR2 is SVGIG (reference sequence). The V gene end was trimmed by 4 bases and the J gene end by 4 bases; junction bases not matched to a gene: 5. This CDR3 has 14 residues. The CDR3 region is CAWKAGGPPDTQYF. CDR3 DNA sequence: TGTGCCTGGAAAGCGGGGGGGCCTCCAGATACGCAGTATTTT.

The V gene is TRBV5-1, the J gene TRBJ2-1, with D maybe TRBD2 (5 bases). Germline V gene sequence: CDR1 SGHRS, CDR2 YFSETQ. The V gene lost 4 bases and the J gene lost 12 bases, with 14 bases spanning the gap. The CDR3 runs 12 residues. CDR3 in amino acids: CASSTGDNGQFF. In DNA, the CDR3 is TGCGCCAGCAGCACCGGGGATAACGGGCAGTTCTTC.

This chain joins TRBV10-3 and TRBJ2-7; 8 bases line up with TRBD2. Trimming took 5 bases from V and 1 from J; bases not matched to a gene: 1. Germline values: CDR1 ENHRY, CDR2 SYGVKD. The CDR3 contains 13 residues. The CDR3 loop reads CAISRGGSYEQYF. In nucleotides, the CDR3 is TGTGCCATCAGTCGCGGGGGGTCCTACGAGCAGTACTTC.

The CDR3 sequence: CASSATGVDYTIYF. The CDR3 nucleotides are TGTGCCAGCAGCGCCACAGGGGTCGACTACACCATATATTTT. This chain links TRBV9 with TRBJ1-3, with 7 nucleotides matching TRBD1. CDR1 and CDR2 from the germline V gene are SGDLS and YYNGEE. CDR3 size: 14 residues. Trimming cost V 3 bases and J 8 bases; bases outside gene matches: 8.

The V gene is TRBV3-1 (or the pseudogene TRBV3-2), the J gene TRBJ2-2; a possible D gene is TRBD2 (6 bases). V was trimmed by 4 bases and J by 9 bases, leaving 9 bases between them. The CDR3 sequence is 12 residues long. The V gene's germline CDR1 is LGHDT and CDR2 YNNKEL (reference sequence). The CDR3 spells CASSRGVRELFF. The CDR3 nucleotides are TGTGCCAGCAGCCGGGGGGTTAGGGAGCTGTTTTTT.

A single count supports this clone. The chain uses TRBV5-1 and TRBJ2-7, with D possibly being TRBD2 (5 bases). Germline V lookup: CDR1 SGHRS, CDR2 YFSETQ. The CDR3 runs to 14 residues. Trimming left V 3 bases short and J 5 bases short, with 15 bases between. The CDR3 here is CASSSAGLGNEQYF. CDR3 coding DNA: TGCGCCAGCAGCTCGGCAGGTCTCGGGAACGAGCAGTACTTC.

This clone has a count of ten or more. This chain links TRBV30 with TRBJ1-6, with 11 bases matching TRBD1. Trimming removed 0 bases from V and 6 bases from J; junction bases left unmatched: 4. Germline assignment: CDR1 GTSNPN and CDR2 SVGIG (reference sequence). This CDR3 contains 16 residues. The CDR3 loop reads CAWSVPGTGGNSPLHF. CDR3 bases: TGTGCCTGGAGTGTCCCGGGGACAGGGGGTAATTCACCCCTCCACTTT.